Below are 30 T cell receptor beta chains sequenced from a single sample in a study of post-analysis software for immune sequencing data (dated by TCRdb to between 2014 and 2016). Results and caveats for the whole study, not just this receptor: Patients showed significantly higher frequencies than controls for roughly five TRBV segments, among them TRBV5-6, TRBV5-1 and TRBV20-1.

Their cognate antigens are unknown. The method was PCR. Sequencing instrument: Illumina HiSeq 2500. Unique molecular identifiers were incorporated into TCR beta cDNA libraries to reduce PCR and sequencing biases. TCRdb reprocessing: public reads trimmed at Q25 with fastp, clones called with MiXCR, in-frame beta chains kept. Rows are combined by CDR3 protein, so each entry shows the most common genes and DNA. The sample data list just over 250,000 distinct CDR3 sequences, and less than 40% of these were observed just once. Approximately 4.6% of the sample is in the top ten clones. The sequenced sample consisted of blood. All receptors come from a girl aged 5-17 years with multiple sclerosis.

A word on this clonotype: A junction boundary mismatches the germline segment, possibly from a read error. The gene calls are TRBV28 and TRBJ2-3, with 11 bases fitting TRBD1. The CDR3 consists of 15 residues. Germline V lookup: CDR1 MDHEN, CDR2 SYDVKM. CDR3 sequence (DNA): TGTGCCTGCAGTGTAGCCGGGACAGGGGGGAATACGCAGTATTTT. It codes for CACSVAGTGGNTQYF.

This clonotype showed up many times. The V and J genes are TRBV5-1 and TRBJ2-3; 8 bases are shared with TRBD2. CDR1 and CDR2 (germline): SGHRS, YFSETQ. CDR3 length: 16 residues. V was clipped by 3 bases and J by 2 bases; unmatched bases: 8. CDR3 nucleotides: TGCGCCAGCAGCTCTCGACTAGCGAGCCCCACAGATACGCAGTATTTT. It translates to CASSSRLASPTDTQYF.

In its sample, this clonotype was seen many times. CDR3 DNA sequence: TGTGCCAGCAGTGGACAGGGGATCGACTATGGCTACACCTTC. It encodes CASSGQGIDYGYTF. The chain couples TRBV6-5 to TRBJ1-2; the match to TRBD1 covers 9 bases. Germline lookup yields CDR1 MNHEY and CDR2 SVGAGI. The V gene end was trimmed by 5 bases and the J gene end by 3 bases; junction bases not matched to a gene: 4. The CDR3 sequence is 14 residues long.

This clonotype was seen a few times. The V gene is TRBV20-1, the J gene TRBJ2-1, with unresolved D. The ends were cut back, 4 bases at V and 0 bases at J, with 16 bases in the middle. The CDR3 consists of 16 residues. The germline CDR1 and CDR2 sequences are DFQATT and SNEGSKA (reference sequence). The chain's CDR3 is CSAKTTGSYSYNEQFF. DNA for the CDR3: TGCAGTGCTAAAACTACTGGGTCCTACTCCTACAATGAGCAGTTCTTC.

This chain uses TRBV12-3 or TRBV12-4 with TRBJ1-4, with D tentatively TRBD1 (5 bases). Trimming shortened V by 1 base and J by 4 bases, and 10 bases separated the two germline ends. The CDR3 has 15 residues. For the CDR3, the DNA is TGTGCCAGCAGTTTAGTTGGCAGGGTTAATGAAAAACTGTTTTTT. Translated, it gives CASSLVGRVNEKLFF.

This clonotype was observed at least ten times. The chain uses TRBV24-1 and TRBJ2-2; TRBD1 matches at 9 bases. Per germline, CDR1 KGHDR and CDR2 SFDVKD. CDR3 length: 16 amino acids. The junction had 1 base not matched to a gene; V was cut back by 0 bases and J by 3 bases. In nucleotides, the CDR3 is TGTGCCACCAGTGATTTGAGACAGGGGGACACCGGGGAGCTGTTTTTT. Its translation: CATSDLRQGDTGELFF.

The chain has TRBV5-4 and TRBJ1-2; TRBD1 matches 8 bases. CDR1 is SGHNT and CDR2 is YYREEE in the germline V gene (reference sequence). The CDR3 totals 15 residues. The V segment lost 0 bases and the J segment 2 bases; nucleotides outside the gene matches: 3. The DNA for the CDR3 is TGTGCCAGCAGCTTGGGACAGGGGTTAAACTATGGCTACACCTTC. As protein: CASSLGQGLNYGYTF.

The rearrangement links TRBV12-3 or TRBV12-4 to TRBJ2-2, with a weak D call TRBD1 (5 bases). V lost 4 bases and J lost 5, with 14 bases in between. CDR3 length: 15 amino acids. The CDR3 region is CASSSPRVLTGELFF. Written as DNA, the CDR3 is TGTGCCAGCAGTTCCCCCAGGGTCCTTACCGGGGAGCTGTTTTTT.

This clonotype has a count of ten or more. The rearrangement joins TRBV6-5 to TRBJ1-4; D unclear. Germline lookup yields CDR1 MNHEY and CDR2 SVGAGI. Trimming took 2 bases from V and 10 from J, leaving 20 bases between them. The CDR3 spans 16 residues. This CDR3 reads CASSYAPGPLEGKLFF. The CDR3 DNA sequence: TGTGCCAGCAGTTACGCCCCCGGACCCTTGGAGGGAAAACTGTTTTTT.

This clonotype showed up many times. The V gene is TRBV11-2, the J gene TRBJ2-3, with a weak D call TRBD1 (6 bases). With 4 bases removed from V and 7 bases from J, the gap between germline ends came to 18 bases. Germline V gene lookup returns CDR1 SGHAT and CDR2 FQNNGV. The CDR3 runs 15 residues. The CDR3 DNA reads as TGTGCCAGCAGCTCCGGGACATCCGGGACGCATACGCAGTATTTT. Its protein is CASSSGTSGTHTQYF.

This clonotype was detected ten times or more. The chain employs TRBV5-4 and TRBJ2-5, with D perhaps matching TRBD1 or TRBD2 (6 bases each). The V gene's germline CDR1 is SGHNT and CDR2 YYREEE (reference sequence). The CDR3 spans 15 residues. V lost 4 bases and J 5 bases, leaving 18 bases between the germline ends. CDR3 sequence reads: CASSAGASVWETQYF. The CDR3 DNA reads TGTGCCAGCAGCGCAGGGGCTAGCGTGTGGGAGACCCAGTACTTC.

A few counts support this clonotype. A much bigger clone sits one base away, suggesting this may be a read error. The chain's CDR3 is CSAEFNAGRGGYTF. The CDR3 DNA follows: TGCAGTGCCGAATTCAACGCGGGGCGCGGTGGCTACACCTTC. This chain connects TRBV20-1 to TRBJ1-2; a possible D gene is TRBD1 (5 bases). V lost 6 bases and J lost 7, with 21 bases in between. The V gene's germline CDR1 is DFQATT and CDR2 SNEGSKA (reference sequence). This CDR3 comprises 14 residues.

This clonotype appeared once. J is TRBJ2-1 and V is TRBV20-1; 14 nucleotides align to TRBD2. Germline assignment: CDR1 DFQATT and CDR2 SNEGSKA (reference sequence). J gave up 4 bases and V 6 bases, and 5 bases lay outside the gene matches. This CDR3 region has 15 residues. CDR3 loop: CSALGLAGAYNEQFF. The CDR3 bases are TGCAGTGCCCTGGGACTAGCGGGGGCTTACAATGAGCAGTTCTTC.

This clonotype was seen more than once but under ten times. The chain combines TRBV12-3 or TRBV12-4 with TRBJ2-3; 7 bases match TRBD2. Germline trimming cut 3 bases from V and 6 bases from J; bases unmatched to any gene: 12. The CDR3 has 16 amino acids. CDR3 protein: CASSFFAGVSADTQYF. In DNA, the CDR3 is TGTGCCAGCAGTTTTTTTGCGGGAGTGTCTGCGGATACGCAGTATTTT.

This chain connects TRBV20-1 to TRBJ2-1, with TRBD2 identical over 11 bases. V was pared by 0 bases and J by 8 bases, with 9 bases of the junction left unmatched. From germline, CDR1 is DFQATT and CDR2 SNEGSKA (reference sequence). The CDR3 covers 16 residues. The CDR3 region is CSARDPSSGGRYEQFF. The CDR3 DNA reads TGCAGTGCTAGAGATCCGTCTAGCGGGGGGAGGTATGAGCAGTTCTTC.

This clonotype has only a few counts. CDR3 amino acids: CASTDDRGITGELFF. CDR3 DNA sequence: TGCGCCAGCACCGACGACAGGGGTATCACCGGGGAGCTGTTTTTT. The V and J genes are TRBV5-1 and TRBJ2-2; 8 nucleotides line up with TRBD1. Per germline, CDR1 SGHRS and CDR2 YFSETQ. Germline trimming cut 6 bases from V and 4 bases from J; bases unmatched to any gene: 8. The CDR3 loop spans 15 amino acids.

To note about this clonotype: This may be a read error: a much more frequent sequence differs by one nucleotide. The chain's CDR3 is CASSSPGVGAYNEQYF. As DNA, the CDR3 is TGTGCCAGCAGCTCCCCGGGAGTCGGAGCGTACAATGAGCAGTACTTC. The gene calls are TRBV7-2 and TRBJ2-5; D is perhaps TRBD2 (6 bases). The germline gives CDR1 SGHTA, CDR2 FQGNSA. V was trimmed by 4 bases and J by 11 bases, leaving 26 bases between them. The CDR3 covers 16 residues.

The J gene is TRBJ2-2, the V gene TRBV5-4, with D maybe TRBD2 (7 bases). Trimming removed 5 bases from V and 6 bases from J, with 20 bases in between. Germline V gives CDR1 SGHNT, CDR2 YYREEE (reference sequence). This CDR3 has 16 amino acids. The CDR3 DNA is TGTGCCAGCAGTTATGGGGGGGGGGCAGGAGCCGGGGAGCTGTTTTTT. This translates into CASSYGGGAGAGELFF.

This clonotype has a single count. The rearrangement links TRBV10-3 to TRBJ1-5; D gene unclear. The CDR3 is 13 residues long. V was cut by 5 bases and J by 0 bases, with 5 bases left in between. Germline V lookup: CDR1 ENHRY, CDR2 SYGVKD. The DNA for the CDR3 is TGTGCCATCAGTACTACTAGCAATCAGCCCCAGCATTTT. Translating gives CAISTTSNQPQHF.

This clonotype was observed many times. The rearrangement links TRBV20-1 to TRBJ1-6, with 7 bases matching TRBD1. Germline values: CDR1 DFQATT, CDR2 SNEGSKA (reference sequence). After removal of 3 bases from V and 6 bases from J, the junction contained 5 bases not matched to a gene. The CDR3 runs to 14 residues. The CDR3 nucleotides are TGCAGTGCTAGGGAGGGGGCTGTTAATTCACCCCTCCACTTT. Translated: CSAREGAVNSPLHF.

This clonotype was seen many times. This chain joins TRBV7-8 and TRBJ1-5; 9 bases map to TRBD1. This CDR3 region has 16 residues. The germline CDR1 and CDR2 sequences are SGHVS and FQNEAQ. The J segment lost 0 bases and the V segment lost 2 bases, leaving 2 bases of the junction unmatched. The chain's CDR3 is CASSLTGGYSNQPQHF. The CDR3 region has the DNA TGTGCCAGCAGCTTAACAGGGGGCTATAGCAATCAGCCCCAGCATTTT.

This clonotype occurred a few times. A read error may produce the germline difference seen at one junction end. This rearrangement joins TRBV9 to TRBJ2-5; possible D gene TRBD1, 5 bases. From germline, CDR1 is SGDLS and CDR2 YYNGEE. The CDR3 has 16 residues. The CDR3 reads CASGVDPTGIKETQYF. CDR3 nucleotide sequence: TGTGCCAGCGGCGTAGACCCAACAGGAATAAAAGAGACCCAGTACTTC. Supplemented by reference TRBV9 and TRBJ2-5, the full variable domain reads DSGVTQTPKHLITATGQRVTLRCSPRSGDLSVYWYQQSLDQGLQFLIQYYNGEERAKGNILERFSAQQFPDLHSELNLSSLELGDSALYFCASGVDPTGIKETQYFGPGTRLLVL.

V usage is TRBV12-3 or TRBV12-4 and J usage is TRBJ2-1; 14 nucleotides agree with TRBD2. V dropped 4 bases and J dropped 8; count of bases not matched to a gene: 4. This CDR3 has 15 amino acids. CDR3 coding DNA: TGTGCCAGCAGTTCCGGGACTAGCGGGGGTGATGAGCAGTTCTTC. Translation: CASSSGTSGGDEQFF.

This clonotype was counted between two and nine times. Possible read error: a much larger clone is one base away. This chain connects TRBV10-3 to TRBJ2-7; D possibly corresponds to TRBD1 (6 bases). Germline-derived CDR1 and CDR2 are ENHRY and SYGVKD. The CDR3 consists of 14 residues. Between the trimmed V and J ends, which lost 3 bases and 7 bases, there was a span of 16 bases. As DNA, the CDR3 is TGTGCCATCAGTGACCGAGGGGGACATGGTGAGCAGTACTTC. It yields the protein CAISDRGGHGEQYF.

In this sample, this clonotype turned up many times. The chain recombines TRBV5-1 with TRBJ2-1; weak D call: TRBD1 (6 bases). V was trimmed by 4 bases and J by 8 bases, leaving 28 bases between them. The CDR3 runs to 18 residues. Per germline, CDR1 SGHRS and CDR2 YFSETQ. CDR3 DNA: TGCGCCAGCAGCCCGGATCCGAACCTCAGGGGACACAAGGATGAGCAGTTCTTC. Residues: CASSPDPNLRGHKDEQFF.

This clonotype was recorded a few times. A much larger clone lies one base from this, so it may be a read error. This sequence joins TRBV5-1 and TRBJ2-5, with a weak D call TRBD2 (5 bases). This CDR3 has 17 amino acids. CDR1 and CDR2 (germline): SGHRS, YFSETQ. Trimming removed 4 bases at V and 3 bases at J, with 22 bases between. The CDR3 region is CASSERRPNRLKETQYF. For the CDR3, the DNA is TGCGCCAGCAGCGAGAGGAGGCCAAATCGACTAAAAGAGACCCAGTACTTC. The full variable domain, with the rest looked up from reference TRBV5-1 and TRBJ2-5, is KAGVTQTPRYLIKTRGQQVTLSCSPISGHRSVSWYQQTPGQGLQFLFEYFSETQRNKGNFPGRFSGRQFSNSRSEMNVSTLELGDSALYLCASSERRPNRLKETQYFGPGTRLLVL.

This clonotype was detected once. The V gene is TRBV7-3, the J gene TRBJ2-2; 7 positions agree with TRBD1. V lost 5 bases, J lost 5 bases, and 8 bases stayed unmatched. CDR3 length: 15 amino acids. Germline-derived CDR1 and CDR2 are SGHTA and FQGTGA. The CDR3 region has the DNA TGTGCCAGCAGCGGAGTGAGGGGGCGGACCGGGGAGCTGTTTTTT. Translated: CASSGVRGRTGELFF.

The rearrangement joins TRBV12-3 or TRBV12-4 to TRBJ2-5; 7 nucleotides agree with TRBD2. V was pared by 7 bases and J by 6 bases, with 2 bases of the junction left unmatched. The CDR3 covers 11 residues. CDR3 protein: CASTGGKTQYF. CDR3 bases: TGTGCCAGCACGGGGGGAAAGACCCAGTACTTC.

V is TRBV20-1 and J is TRBJ1-5; 10 bases map to TRBD1. The CDR3 loop spans 15 amino acids. CDR1 and CDR2 from the germline V gene are DFQATT and SNEGSKA (reference sequence). After removal of 3 bases from V and 6 bases from J, the junction contained 8 bases not matched to a gene. The CDR3 loop reads CSASWDRGRGQPQHF. CDR3 DNA: TGCAGTGCTAGTTGGGACAGGGGCAGGGGTCAGCCCCAGCATTTT.

This clonotype occurred many times. V usage is TRBV24-1 and J usage is TRBJ2-1; no firm D call. Trimming pared 1 base from V and 6 bases from J, leaving 15 bases between. The germline CDR1 and CDR2 sequences are KGHDR and SFDVKD. This CDR3 has 16 residues. This chain's CDR3 is CATSDLGDTASNEQFF. The CDR3 nucleotides are TGTGCCACCAGTGATTTAGGAGACACCGCTAGCAATGAGCAGTTCTTC.